Below, one TCR beta chain is given with its context. The antigen this receptor binds is unknown. Per-nucleotide qualities are absent, and no much larger clonotype sits a single base away. The sample comes from a study of cytomegalovirus exposure and HLA in healthy donors (dated by TCRdb to the late 2010s). The study in broad terms: An earlier analysis of roughly 630 of the donors reported roughly 300 Gb of sequence data and some 100 million unique TCR beta sequences from 150 million to 200 million T cells. About 280 gigabases of sequencing data and around 85 million unique TCR sequences made up an early release that covered over 550 HLA-typed donors. Of the 398 genotyped donors, 81% were placed in the genetic ancestry cluster associated with self-reported Caucasian donors. The study aimed to test whether signatures of past pathogen exposure could be identified by cataloging public T cell receptors. The study used immunosequencing to profile the T cell repertoires of several hundred subjects and linked those repertoires to cytomegalovirus serostatus. Besides the first cohort of under 700 subjects, a separate validation cohort made up of around 120 different subjects was used. To predict cytomegalovirus infection status, the study combined high-throughput TCR immunosequencing, statistical association of individual TCRs with disease status, and machine learning. In a later analysis, previously published TCR beta repertoires from roughly 710 donors were re-analyzed and high-resolution HLA genotyping was added so that TCR occurrence patterns could be studied. In the later analysis, no new phenotypic data were used to find candidate immune exposures; instead, reliance was placed on TCR beta sequences and their occurrence across donors. An earlier analysis of several hundred of the donors applied high-throughput TCR beta sequencing to assess whether each TCR beta V gene segment acted as functional or pseudogenic. Alongside the repertoire data, information on donor age, sex, ethnicity and CMV serostatus was compiled. A later genetic analysis took genome-wide SNP genotypes for about 65% of the roughly 670 donors and used that subset as a discovery cohort. Every discovery cohort repertoire had been produced on one sequencing platform. Class I and class II HLA loci were covered by the typing at four-digit resolution. The number of typed donors differed by locus: roughly 629-640 for A, B, C, DRB1 and DQB1; 500 to 550 for DQA1; 606 for DPA1; and some 430 for DPB1. Because of strong linkage in the cohort, roughly five DR-DQ haplotypes were treated as single units for association and clustering. Across about 380 genotyped donors of the cohort, an average of approximately 220,000 unique TCR beta nucleotide sequences per donor were sequenced, and roughly a sixth of those sequences were non-productive.

Relative to germline, V is 3 bases shorter and J is 7 bases shorter, with 7 bases between their ends. Reading from cysteine to phenylalanine, the CDR3 counts 12 amino acids. The CDR3 DNA has 36 bases and is translated from base 1. CDR1 and CDR2 are drawn from the germline V gene: SGHTA, FQGNSA. The library relied on the immunoSEQ multiplex PCR assay. For the multiplex PCR, a mixture combining 60 forward primers for TCR Vbeta segments and 13 reverse primers for TCR Jbeta segments was used. The CDR3 region of rearranged TCR beta genes was amplified from genomic DNA with a multiplex PCR assay. On the Illumina HiSeq System, the amplified TCR beta libraries were sequenced as 87-base-pair reads. Turning to the authors' computational methods: In a later analysis, tens of millions of unique TCR beta chains were counted across the roughly 610 repertoires, and approximately 11 million of these chains were shared by at least two donors. To remove PCR and sequencing errors, raw reads were error-corrected and collapsed into unique sequences using a nearest-neighbor algorithm that merged closely related sequences. V, D and J gene segments were assigned by aligning CDR3 sequences to IMGT reference sequences. For a sequence to be retained, at least a six-nucleotide match to both a V gene segment and a J gene segment was required. A rearrangement was called productive if the CDR3 had no stop codons and remained in frame with V and J, and every other rearrangement was called non-productive. Following IMGT convention, CDR3 was defined as the stretch from the second conserved V-encoded cysteine up to the conserved J-encoded phenylalanine. The earlier analysis of 587 of the donors excluded sequences that lacked an unambiguous match to a single V gene segment. An earlier analysis of several hundred of the donors called V segments functional above 56.7% productive rearrangements and segregating when the between-donor standard deviation exceeded 5%. To diagnose cytomegalovirus status from the catalog of TCR beta chain sequences, a statistical classification framework was built. V and J gene assignment, in a later analysis, came from comparing TCR nucleotide sequences with IMGT/GENE-DB human TR gene sequences. In a later analysis, CDR3 sequences and most-parsimonious VDJ recombination scenarios were assigned using the TCRdist pipeline. In a later analysis, each TCR beta chain was defined by its CDR3 amino acid sequence together with its V-gene family, and reads lacking a unique V-gene family were excluded. In a later analysis, 450 to 600 highly shared, low-generation-probability nucleotide sequences were removed to address suspected cross-contamination and a sequencing artifact. In a later analysis, a clonal expansion index was calculated for each public chain from normalized within-repertoire ranks of inferred template counts. Generation probabilities in a later analysis came from a VDJ recombination model fitted to out-of-frame rearrangements, and those results were checked against IGoR. In a later analysis, hypergeometric tests were used to score TCR-TCR, TCR-HLA and TCR-CMV co-occurrence, with a repertoire-size bias correction applied to TCR pairs. To estimate false discovery rates, a later analysis permuted the HLA or CMV assignments 20 times. A later analysis grouped co-occurring TCRs with DBSCAN, adding TCRdist sequence similarity when clustering within HLA-allele-positive subsets. For co-occurrence clustering, repertoires with fewer than 30,000 or more than 120,000 public chains were excluded, along with five repertoires with anomalous nucleotide sharing. Entries here come from immuneACCESS through TCRdb and include only in-frame sequences with V and J called. Some clones fail to appear in such tables; in the studies checked, an unresolved V gene covers under half of the shortfall, and the cause of the remainder is unknown. The V and J calls and clone size come from that table; D and trimming were worked out from the DNA. The sample yields approximately 200,000 clones; over 75% were counted once. About 0.1% of the sample goes to the ten largest clones.

General findings and caveats noted by the study authors: In the study, 164 TCR beta chains were listed as associated with cytomegalovirus. The classifier was reported to diagnose cytomegalovirus status with high specificity and sensitivity in both the original and validation cohorts. A further reported finding was that TCR beta sequences accurately predicted the HLA-A and HLA-B alleles for most subjects in the first cohort. A few of the identified cytomegalovirus-associated TCR beta chains were confirmed in vitro to be specific for cytomegalovirus antigens. Linkage disequilibrium might explain the correlated functional status among segregating V segments, but an unknown experimental factor could not be ruled out. A later analysis reported that several top co-occurrence clusters appeared linked to parvovirus B19, influenza, CMV and Epstein-Barr virus. In this cohort, only TCR beta chains were sequenced, and detectable features were limited by the absence of alpha or paired-chain data. The presence/absence analyses assumed that sequencing depth was roughly uniform across donors, and that assumption may not be true. Because the 87-base-pair reads could not distinguish some IMGT-functional V segments, including TRBV6-2 and TRBV6-3, those segments were excluded. Across donors, most TCR sequences were observed very rarely, whereas some public TCRs were present in many individuals. In a later analysis, about 17,000 TCR beta sequences were associated with specific HLA alleles at a false discovery rate of 0.05. A later analysis found that most CMV-associated TCR beta chains appeared HLA-restricted, with HLA associations seemingly driven largely by CMV exposure. For the cohort, immune exposure information was limited to CMV serostatus. Compared with the roughly 600-donor mean, donors in an Asian-associated ancestry cluster had fewer N-insertions in productive TCRs, according to a later genetic analysis. An association between a missense DCLRE1C variant and V-gene and J-gene trimming of TCR beta chains was found in a later genetic analysis and replicated in an independent cohort. Because HLA typing was unavailable for some donors at each locus, only the typed subset was used in association tests. Strong co-occurrence of HLA alleles, especially DR and DQ, made assigning TCR associations to individual alleles difficult. It was suggested by the authors that the approach could potentially be generalized to other disease states and immunological phenotypes. In a later analysis, HLA-associated TCR beta chains were found to be more clonally expanded and to have lower generation probabilities than equally common non-associated chains. In an earlier analysis of approximately 590 of the donors, most TCR beta V segments appeared in productive rearrangements about 87% or about 30% of the time, broadly matching IMGT annotations. Because counts were too low, 15 to 20 rarely observed V segments, including chromosome 9 orphons, were left out of the earlier analysis of 587 of the donors. A group of highly shared sequence variants was considered likely to be a technical artifact of the sequencing pipeline. In a later analysis, TCR association rates were found to vary across HLA loci, with the most associated TCRs seen for DRB1 alleles and the fewest for HLA-C alleles.

The cohort comprised some 700 healthy bone marrow donors. Cohort members were all nominally healthy when sampled, although unrecorded immune exposures were likely present. The donor was CMV seronegative and was included in the group of several hundred seronegative cohort members. A peripheral blood sample was collected from each donor, and TCR beta sequencing was performed on peripheral blood mononuclear cells. Genomic DNA was extracted from the blood cell samples with the Qiagen DNeasy Blood Extraction Kit. This sequence uses TRBV7-2 and TRBJ2-1; the D segment could be TRBD1, given 5 matching bases. The sequence was collected from a boy between 2 and 10 years old in good health and CMV-seronegative. The sample taken for sequencing was PBMCs. The CDR3 has the sequence CASSFRDNEQFF. The DNA reads as follows: TGTGCCAGCAGCTTCAGGGATAATGAGCAGTTCTTC. The reference TRBV7-2 and TRBJ2-1 proteins fill in what lies around the CDR3, so the full variable domain reads GAGVSQSPSNKVTEKGKDVELRCDPISGHTALYWYRQSLGQGLEFLIYFQGNSAPDKSGLPSDRFSAERTGGSVSTLTIQRTQQEDSAVYLCASSFRDNEQFFGPGTRLTVL.